This is a list of T cell receptor beta chains from one sample in a study of CD8+ T cells in alopecia areata. TCRdb's table, derived via immunoSEQ multiplex PCR, lists solely in-frame clones and lacks some. The table records about 180,000 clones, 53% of them present only once. The sequences come from CD8+ T cells sorted from blood, collected at week 24, from a patient treated with tofacitinib. The receptors were sampled from a human donor with alopecia areata. Both conserved end residues are trimmed from each CDR3.

V: TRBV11-2; length: 16; J: TRBJ1-6; CDR3: ASSLDSAVGAYNSPLH
V: TRBV13; length: 12; J: TRBJ2-7; CDR3: ASSSTGESYEQY
V: TRBV27; length: 15; J: TRBJ2-1; CDR3: ASSTPSGTGTSLLQF
V: TRBV19; length: 11; J: TRBJ2-7; CDR3: ASSRTGTYEQY
V: TRBV29-1; length: 10; J: TRBJ2-7; CDR3: SVESGRNEQY
V: TRBV30; length: 11; J: TRBJ2-7; CDR3: AWSVLAGAEQY
V: TRBV30; length: 10; J: TRBJ1-2; CDR3: ASDSPNYGYT
V: TRBV20-1; length: 9; J: TRBJ1-2; CDR3: SAREADGYT
V: TRBV7-9; length: 11; J: TRBJ1-1; CDR3: ASSLVGEGDAF
V: TRBV5-6; length: 10; J: TRBJ2-7; CDR3: ASSHASYEQY
V: TRBV29-1; length: 13; J: TRBJ1-1; CDR3: SVEDWASLNTEAF
V: TRBV7-9; length: 11; J: TRBJ1-1; CDR3: ASSLPAGSEAF
V: TRBV9; length: 13; J: TRBJ1-2; CDR3: ASSPILGGALGYT
V: TRBV29-1; length: 13; J: TRBJ2-7; CDR3: SVESDSPRGVEQY
V: TRBV29-1; length: 10; J: TRBJ1-2; CDR3: SVDLGFYGYT
V: TRBV6-6; length: 14; J: TRBJ1-6; CDR3: ASSYPTDRAFSPLH
V: TRBV6-1; length: 11; J: TRBJ2-7; CDR3: ASSDYRRNEQY
V: TRBV27; length: 12; J: TRBJ1-1; CDR3: ASSYDRGGTEAF
V: TRBV7-2; length: 14; J: TRBJ2-1; CDR3: ASSTWPRLSRNEQF
V: TRBV4-3; length: 13; J: TRBJ2-2; CDR3: ASSPGTGDTGELF
V: TRBV25-1; length: 14; J: TRBJ1-2; CDR3: ASSESGRSPNYGYT
V: TRBV5-5; length: 13; J: TRBJ1-2; CDR3: ASSLGRGTGTGYT
V: TRBV7-8; length: 12; J: TRBJ1-4; CDR3: ASSSRGGSEKLF
V: TRBV5-1; length: 10; J: TRBJ2-1; CDR3: ASSLGGNEQF
V: TRBV7-9; length: 9; J: TRBJ2-3; CDR3: ASRSTDTQY
V: TRBV7-6; length: 11; J: TRBJ2-7; CDR3: ASRAQGAGEQY
V: TRBV11-2; length: 14; J: TRBJ2-3; CDR3: ASSLAGEVRTDTQY
V: TRBV5-5; length: 12; J: TRBJ2-7; CDR3: ASSMGQGSYEQY
V: TRBV5-1; length: 12; J: TRBJ2-1; CDR3: ASSPWAGVNEQF
V: TRBV9; length: 11; J: TRBJ2-3; CDR3: ASTGSSGDTQY
V: TRBV7-9; length: 9; J: TRBJ2-7; CDR3: ASSSEYEQY
V: TRBV5-6; length: 15; J: TRBJ2-1; CDR3: ASSLPPGTSGANEQF
V: TRBV4-1; length: 13; J: TRBJ2-5; CDR3: ASSQDPDRKETQY
V: TRBV18; length: 13; J: TRBJ2-3; CDR3: ASSPSFDSTDTQY
V: TRBV9; length: 13; J: TRBJ2-1; CDR3: ASSVEGRSYNEQF
V: TRBV25-1; length: 10; J: TRBJ1-2; CDR3: ATWDFPYGYT
V: TRBV29-1; length: 11; J: TRBJ1-1; CDR3: SVEGQTITEAF
V: TRBV27; length: 13; J: TRBJ2-7; CDR3: ASSSPSEVFSEQY
V: TRBV6-5; length: 11; J: TRBJ1-5; CDR3: ASSSGGEQPQH
V: TRBV29-1; length: 11; J: TRBJ1-1; CDR3: SVWTGAGTEAF
V: TRBV14; length: 14; J: TRBJ2-1; CDR3: ASSQDVQGSYNEQF
V: TRBV25-1; length: 11; J: TRBJ1-4; CDR3: ASEDRSGEKLF
V: TRBV6-1; length: 11; J: TRBJ1-1; CDR3: ASSPRSNTEAF
V: TRBV19; length: 14; J: TRBJ1-4; CDR3: ASSRQGTSTNEKLF
V: TRBV29-1; length: 11; J: TRBJ2-7; CDR3: SVESGGSYEQY
V: TRBV4-3; length: 12; J: TRBJ2-7; CDR3: ASSVGTGLWEQY
V: TRBV10-3; length: 11; J: TRBJ2-1; CDR3: ATEGLGDNEQF
V: TRBV7-9; length: 14; J: TRBJ1-2; CDR3: ASSFPLAGLDYGYT
V: TRBV29-1; length: 12; J: TRBJ2-3; CDR3: SLRTSGPTDTQY